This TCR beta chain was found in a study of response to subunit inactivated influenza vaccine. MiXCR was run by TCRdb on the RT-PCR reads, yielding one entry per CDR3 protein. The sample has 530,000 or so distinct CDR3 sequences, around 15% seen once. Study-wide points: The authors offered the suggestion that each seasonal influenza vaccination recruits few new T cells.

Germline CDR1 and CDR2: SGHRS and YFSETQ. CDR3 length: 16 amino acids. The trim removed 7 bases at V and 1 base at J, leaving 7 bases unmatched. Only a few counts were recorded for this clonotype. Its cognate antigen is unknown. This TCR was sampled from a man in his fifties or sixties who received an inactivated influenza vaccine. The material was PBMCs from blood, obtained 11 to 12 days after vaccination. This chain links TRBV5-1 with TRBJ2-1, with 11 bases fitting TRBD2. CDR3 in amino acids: CASGPSSGRSYNEQFF. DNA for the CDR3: TGCGCCAGCGGACCCTCTAGCGGGAGGTCCTACAATGAGCAGTTCTTC.